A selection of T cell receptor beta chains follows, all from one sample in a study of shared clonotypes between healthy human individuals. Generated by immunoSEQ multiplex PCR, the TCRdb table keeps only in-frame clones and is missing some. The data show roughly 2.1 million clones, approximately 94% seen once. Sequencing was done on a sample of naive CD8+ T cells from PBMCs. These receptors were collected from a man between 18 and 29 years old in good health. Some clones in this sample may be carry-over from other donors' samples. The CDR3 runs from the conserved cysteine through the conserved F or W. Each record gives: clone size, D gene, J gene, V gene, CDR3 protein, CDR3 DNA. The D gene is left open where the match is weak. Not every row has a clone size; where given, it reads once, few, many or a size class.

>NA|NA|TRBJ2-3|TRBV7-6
CASSAWFGNSDTQYF
TGTGCCAGCAGCGCCTGGTTCGGGAACTCCGATACGCAGTATTTT
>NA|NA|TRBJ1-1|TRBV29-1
CSVPEGGGAFF
TGCAGCGTACCCGAGGGGGGAGGTGCTTTCTTT
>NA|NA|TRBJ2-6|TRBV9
CASSVERVGANVLTF
TGTGCCAGCAGCGTAGAGAGGGTCGGGGCCAACGTCCTGACTTTC
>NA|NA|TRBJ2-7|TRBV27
CASSFGGVGYEQYF
TGTGCCAGCAGTTTTGGGGGTGTGGGCTACGAGCAGTACTTC
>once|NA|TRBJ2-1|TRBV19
CASSIDWGVSGRSEQFF
TGTGCCAGTAGTATAGATTGGGGCGTATCGGGACGGAGTGAGCAGTTCTTC
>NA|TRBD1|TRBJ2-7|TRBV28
CAIAPPQGAGNEQYF
TGTGCCATCGCCCCCCCACAGGGGGCCGGCAACGAGCAGTACTTC
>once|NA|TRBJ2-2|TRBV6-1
CASSESWGTGGELFF
TGTGCCAGCAGTGAAAGCTGGGGAACGGGCGGGGAGCTGTTTTTT
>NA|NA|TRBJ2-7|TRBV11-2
CASSLDPGYEQYF
TGTGCCAGCAGCTTAGATCCAGGCTACGAGCAGTACTTC
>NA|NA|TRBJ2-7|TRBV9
CASSVGSDSYEQYF
TGTGCCAGCAGCGTAGGAAGTGACTCCTACGAGCAGTACTTC
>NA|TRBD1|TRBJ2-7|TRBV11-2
CASSLRQGQSYEQYF
TGTGCCAGCAGCTTGAGACAGGGTCAGTCCTACGAGCAGTACTTC
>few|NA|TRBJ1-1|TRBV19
CASSIDRGGATEAFF
TGTGCCAGTAGTATAGATCGTGGAGGGGCCACTGAAGCTTTCTTT
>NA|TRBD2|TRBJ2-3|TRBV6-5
CAAGSLHTQYF
TGTGCAGCGGGGAGTCTTCATACGCAGTATTTT
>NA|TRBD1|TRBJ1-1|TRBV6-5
CASSLGQGFTEAFF
TGTGCCAGCAGTTTAGGACAGGGTTTCACTGAAGCTTTCTTT
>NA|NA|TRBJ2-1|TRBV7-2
CASSLSGSNEQFF
TGTGCCAGCAGCTTATCAGGGTCCAATGAGCAGTTCTTC
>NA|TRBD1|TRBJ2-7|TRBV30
CAWSGQGEIDHEQYF
TGTGCCTGGAGTGGACAGGGGGAGATCGATCACGAGCAGTACTTC
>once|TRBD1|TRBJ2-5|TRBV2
CASTEGQETQYF
TGTGCCAGCACCGAGGGACAGGAGACCCAGTACTTC
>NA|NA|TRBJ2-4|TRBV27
CASSLLPGPAKNIQYF
TGTGCCAGCAGTTTATTACCAGGTCCTGCTAAAAACATTCAGTACTTC
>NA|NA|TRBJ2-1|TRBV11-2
CASSFLYAERKDNEQFF
TGTGCCAGCAGCTTCTTATATGCGGAGCGAAAGGACAATGAGCAGTTCTTC
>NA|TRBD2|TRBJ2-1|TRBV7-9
CASSLAFMASGVSYNEQFF
TGTGCCAGCAGCTTAGCTTTCATGGCTAGCGGGGTCTCCTACAATGAGCAGTTCTTC
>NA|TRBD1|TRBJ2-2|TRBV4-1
CASSQQGARDTGELFF
TGCGCCAGCAGCCAACAGGGGGCGCGGGACACCGGGGAGCTGTTTTTT
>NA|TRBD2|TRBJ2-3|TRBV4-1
CASSQPPGLAGTADTQYF
TGCGCCAGCAGCCAACCACCGGGACTAGCGGGGACCGCAGATACGCAGTATTTT
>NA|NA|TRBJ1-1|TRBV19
CASSPSHTEAFF
TGTGCCAGTAGTCCCTCACACACTGAAGCTTTCTTT
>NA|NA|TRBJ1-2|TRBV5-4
CASSSRDPRPHGYTF
TGTGCCAGCAGCTCGCGGGACCCCAGGCCCCATGGCTACACCTTC
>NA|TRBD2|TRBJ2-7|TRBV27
CASSPDPSGTYEQYF
TGTGCCAGCAGTCCCGACCCTAGCGGGACCTACGAGCAGTACTTC
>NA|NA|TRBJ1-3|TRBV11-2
CASSLGGAGNTIYF
TGTGCCAGCAGCTTAGGGGGTGCTGGAAACACCATATATTTT
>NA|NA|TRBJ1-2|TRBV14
CASSTRPADGYTF
TGTGCCAGCAGCACTAGACCGGCGGATGGCTACACCTTC
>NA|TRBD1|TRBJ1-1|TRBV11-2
CASSPGTAEAFF
TGTGCCAGCAGCCCAGGGACAGCAGAAGCTTTCTTT
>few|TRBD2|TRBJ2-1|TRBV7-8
CASSPRLAGGPNVNEQFF
TGTGCCAGCAGCCCTAGACTAGCGGGAGGACCCAACGTCAATGAGCAGTTCTTC
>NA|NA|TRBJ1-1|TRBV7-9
CASSGSGGALNTEAFF
TGTGCCAGCAGCGGCTCCGGGGGGGCGTTGAACACTGAAGCTTTCTTT
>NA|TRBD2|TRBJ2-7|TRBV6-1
CASSEGLAGSSYEQYF
TGTGCCAGCAGTGAGGGACTAGCGGGAAGCTCCTACGAGCAGTACTTC
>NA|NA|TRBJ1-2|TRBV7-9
CASSLLQLNYGYTF
TGTGCCAGCAGCTTACTTCAGCTAAACTATGGCTACACCTTC
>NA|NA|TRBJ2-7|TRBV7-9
CASSPQSGDRLYEQYF
TGTGCCAGCAGCCCCCAGAGCGGAGACAGGTTATACGAGCAGTACTTC
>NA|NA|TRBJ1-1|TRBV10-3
CAISERGTGTEAFF
TGTGCCATCAGTGAGAGGGGCACGGGCACTGAAGCTTTCTTT
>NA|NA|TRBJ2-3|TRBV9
CASSVGTLSTDTQYF
TGTGCCAGCAGCGTAGGGACACTTAGCACAGATACGCAGTATTTT
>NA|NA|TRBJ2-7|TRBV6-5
CASRTSGLSYEQYF
TGTGCCAGCAGGACGAGCGGGCTATCCTACGAGCAGTACTTC
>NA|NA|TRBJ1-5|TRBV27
CASSSLTGNQPQHF
TGTGCCAGCAGTTCCCTTACAGGCAATCAGCCCCAGCATTTT
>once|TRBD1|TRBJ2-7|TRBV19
CASSLRSGWQGDEQYF
TGTGCCAGTAGCCTCCGGTCCGGTTGGCAGGGGGACGAGCAGTACTTC
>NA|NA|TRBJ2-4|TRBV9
CASSVDRMGAKNIQYF
TGTGCCAGCAGCGTGGATAGAATGGGAGCCAAAAACATTCAGTACTTC
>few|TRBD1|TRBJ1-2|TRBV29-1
CSVEGQEYGYTF
TGCAGCGTCGAGGGACAGGAGTATGGCTACACCTTC
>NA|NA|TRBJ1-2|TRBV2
CASSGPGRAYGYTF
TGTGCCAGCAGTGGACCGGGACGGGCCTATGGCTACACCTTC
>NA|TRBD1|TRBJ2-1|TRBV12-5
CASGVGTAYNEQFF
TGTGCTAGTGGTGTGGGGACAGCATACAATGAGCAGTTCTTC
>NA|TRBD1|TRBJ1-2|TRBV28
CASSYRGMNYGYTF
TGTGCCAGCAGCTACAGGGGGATGAACTATGGCTACACCTTC
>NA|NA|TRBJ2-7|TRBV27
CASSFLGAGLSYEQYF
TGTGCCAGCAGTTTCCTCGGGGCAGGCCTGTCCTACGAGCAGTACTTC
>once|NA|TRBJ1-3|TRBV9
CASSNPRGGGGNTIYF
TGTGCCAGCAGCAACCCGCGTGGGGGAGGTGGAAACACCATATATTTT
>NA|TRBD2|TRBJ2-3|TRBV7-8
CASSPTPDSGRDRDTQYF
TGTGCCAGCAGCCCAACCCCAGATAGCGGGAGGGATCGGGATACGCAGTATTTT
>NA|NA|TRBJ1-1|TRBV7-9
CASGHLRSLNTEAFF
TGTGCCAGCGGGCACTTAAGGAGTTTGAACACTGAAGCTTTCTTT
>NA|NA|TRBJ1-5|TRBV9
CASSVGDSNQPQHF
TGTGCCAGCAGCGTCGGTGATAGCAATCAGCCCCAGCATTTT
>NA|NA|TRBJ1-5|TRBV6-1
CASSETGDPPQHF
TGTGCCAGCAGTGAAACAGGAGATCCACCCCAGCATTTT
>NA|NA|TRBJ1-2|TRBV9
CASSSSPGAGYTF
TGTGCCAGCAGCTCGAGCCCAGGGGCTGGCTACACCTTC
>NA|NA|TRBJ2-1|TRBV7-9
CASSHGRNEQFF
TGTGCCAGCAGCCACGGAAGGAATGAGCAGTTCTTC
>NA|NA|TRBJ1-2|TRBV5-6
CASSFRDYGYTF
TGTGCCAGCAGCTTCCGGGACTATGGCTACACCTTC
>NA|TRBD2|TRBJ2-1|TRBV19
CASSMTSGAGNEQFF
TGTGCCAGTAGTATGACTAGCGGGGCGGGGAATGAGCAGTTCTTC
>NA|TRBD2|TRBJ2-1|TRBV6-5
CASSLLAGDPLNEQFF
TGTGCCAGCAGTTTACTAGCGGGGGACCCCCTCAATGAGCAGTTCTTC
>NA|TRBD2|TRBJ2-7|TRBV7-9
CASSPAGGRPYEQYF
TGTGCCAGCAGCCCGGCGGGCGGGAGGCCCTACGAGCAGTACTTC
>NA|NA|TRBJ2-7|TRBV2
CASSEEARSEQYF
TGTGCCAGCAGTGAAGAGGCCAGGAGCGAGCAGTACTTC